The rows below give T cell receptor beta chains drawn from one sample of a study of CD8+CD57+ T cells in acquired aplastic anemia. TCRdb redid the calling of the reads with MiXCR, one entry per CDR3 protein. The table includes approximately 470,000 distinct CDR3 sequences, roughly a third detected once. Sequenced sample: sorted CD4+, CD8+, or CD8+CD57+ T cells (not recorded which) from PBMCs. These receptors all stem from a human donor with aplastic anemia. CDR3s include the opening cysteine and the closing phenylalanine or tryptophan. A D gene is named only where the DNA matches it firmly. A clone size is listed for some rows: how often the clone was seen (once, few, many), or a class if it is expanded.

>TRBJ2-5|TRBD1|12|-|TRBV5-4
TGTGCCAGCAATGACAGGGGAAAGACCCAGTACTTC
CASNDRGKTQYF
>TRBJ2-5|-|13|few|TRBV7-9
TGTGCCAGCAGCTTAGATAGTATTGAGACCCAGTACTTC
CASSLDSIETQYF
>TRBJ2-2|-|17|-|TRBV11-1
TGTGCCAGCCAGTTACCACAGGGAACTGTGTACACCGGGGTGCTGTTTTTT
CASQLPQGTVYTGVLFF
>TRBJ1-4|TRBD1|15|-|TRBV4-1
TGCGCCAGCAGACTAGGACAGGGAGGAAGAGAAAAACTGTTTTTT
CASRLGQGGREKLFF
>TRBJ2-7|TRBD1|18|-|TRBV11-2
TGTGCCAGCAGCTTAGTAGGAGGACAGGGGACCGTCACCTCCGAGCAGTACTTC
CASSLVGGQGTVTSEQYF
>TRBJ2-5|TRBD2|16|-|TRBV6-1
TGTGCCAGCAGTGACCTTTCCACTAGCGGTCGTGAGACCCAGTACTTC
CASSDLSTSGRETQYF
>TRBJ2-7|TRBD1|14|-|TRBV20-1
TGCAGTGCGTGGAAACCGACAGGGGACTACGAGCAGTACTTC
CSAWKPTGDYEQYF
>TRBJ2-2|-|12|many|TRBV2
TGTGCCAGCTCTCTGGAGAACGGGGAGCTGTTTTTT
CASSLENGELFF
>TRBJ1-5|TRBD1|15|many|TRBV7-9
TGTGCCAGCAGCGCGGGACAGGGAGGGAGTCAGCCCCAGCATTTT
CASSAGQGGSQPQHF
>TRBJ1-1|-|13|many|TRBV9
TGTGCCAGCAGCGTAGAGTGGAACACTGAAGCTTTCTTT
CASSVEWNTEAFF
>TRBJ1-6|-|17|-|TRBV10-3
TGTGCCACACCCACCAGGCGTATGTCCTGTGATAATTCACCCCTCCACTTT
CATPTRRMSCDNSPLHF
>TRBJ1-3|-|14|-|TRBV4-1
TGCGCCAGCAGCCAAGTAGTGCGCGGAAACACCATATATTTT
CASSQVVRGNTIYF
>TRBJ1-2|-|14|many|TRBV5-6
TGTGCCAGCAGCTTGGCAGGACAGATCGGTGGCTACACCTTC
CASSLAGQIGGYTF
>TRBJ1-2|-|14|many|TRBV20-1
TGCAGTGCTAGTGCTGTCCGGGACGACTATGGCTACACCTTC
CSASAVRDDYGYTF
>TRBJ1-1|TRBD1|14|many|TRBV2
TGTGCCAGCAATGGGGACAGGGGACACACTGAAGCTTTCTTT
CASNGDRGHTEAFF
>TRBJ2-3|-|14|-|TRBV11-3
TGTGCCAGCAATTATAGCGGACTCGCAGATACGCAGTATTTT
CASNYSGLADTQYF
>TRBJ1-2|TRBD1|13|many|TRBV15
TGTGCCACCCAACCGGGACAGCTCTATGGCTACACCTTC
CATQPGQLYGYTF
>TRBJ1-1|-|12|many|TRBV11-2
TGTGCCAGCAGCCGAAAGGACAAGGAAGCTTTCTTT
CASSRKDKEAFF
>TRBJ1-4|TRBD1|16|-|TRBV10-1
TGCGCCACCGCTCGGGACAGCAAAACAACTAATGAAAAACTGTTTTTT
CATARDSKTTNEKLFF
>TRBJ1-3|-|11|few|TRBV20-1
TGCAGTGCCATATCTGGAAACACCATATATTTT
CSAISGNTIYF
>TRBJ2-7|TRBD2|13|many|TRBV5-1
TGCGCCAGCAGCTTGAAGGCGGGGGGCGAGCAGTACTTC
CASSLKAGGEQYF
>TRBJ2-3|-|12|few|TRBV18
TGTGCCAGCTCCCCGAAGACAGATACGCAGTATTTT
CASSPKTDTQYF
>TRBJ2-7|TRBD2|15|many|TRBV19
TGTGCCAGTAGTATCGCGCTAGCGGGACTCTACGAGCAGTACTTC
CASSIALAGLYEQYF
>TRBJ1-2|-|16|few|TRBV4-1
TGCGCCAGCAGCCAAGATAGGGGAGGGGTACTCTATGGCTACACCTTC
CASSQDRGGVLYGYTF
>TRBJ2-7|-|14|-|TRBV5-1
TGCGCCAGCAGCTTGGTTTCTGGTCCCTACGAGCAGTACTTC
CASSLVSGPYEQYF
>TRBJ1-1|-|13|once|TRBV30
TGTGCCTGGAGTGTACAGCCAGAAACTGAAGCTTTCTTT
CAWSVQPETEAFF
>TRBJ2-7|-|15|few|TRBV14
TGTGCCAGCAGCCAAGATCAAATCCCCGTCTACGAGCAGTACTTC
CASSQDQIPVYEQYF
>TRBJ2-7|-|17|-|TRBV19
TGTGCCAGTAGTATGAAGGTAGGAGGGACAGCCTACTACGAGCAGTACTTC
CASSMKVGGTAYYEQYF
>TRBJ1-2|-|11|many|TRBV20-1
TGCAGTGGAACGCGTAGCGATGGCTACACCTTC
CSGTRSDGYTF
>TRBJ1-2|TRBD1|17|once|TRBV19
TGTGCCAGTAGCACGGACAGGGGGTTCGTCCCCCTCTATGGCTACACCTTC
CASSTDRGFVPLYGYTF
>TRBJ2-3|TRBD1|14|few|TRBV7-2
TGTGCCAGCAGCTCCGGACAGGGACCAGATACGCAGTATTTT
CASSSGQGPDTQYF
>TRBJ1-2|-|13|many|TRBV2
TGTGCCAGCGGAATTAAGGTCGACAGAGGCTACACCTTC
CASGIKVDRGYTF
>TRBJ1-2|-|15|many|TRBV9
TGTGCCAGCAGCGTAGCTTTACGGGGGGACTATGGCTACACCTTC
CASSVALRGDYGYTF
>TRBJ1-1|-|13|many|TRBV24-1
TGTGCCACCAGTTCGGGGATGAACACTGAAGCTTTCTTT
CATSSGMNTEAFF
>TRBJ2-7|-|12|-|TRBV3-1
TGTGCCAGCAGCCTGGACCCCTTGGAGCAGTGCTTC
CASSLDPLEQCF
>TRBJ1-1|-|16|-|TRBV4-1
TGCGCCAGCAGCCAAGTCATTAGGCCAACGGACACTGAAGCTTTCTTT
CASSQVIRPTDTEAFF
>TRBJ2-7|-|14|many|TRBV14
TGTGCCAGCAGCCAAGATAAGCGCTCCTACGAGCAGTACTTC
CASSQDKRSYEQYF
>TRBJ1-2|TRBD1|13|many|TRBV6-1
TGTGCCAGCAGTAAACAGGGGGACTATGGCTACACCTTC
CASSKQGDYGYTF
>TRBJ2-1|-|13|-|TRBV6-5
TGTGCCAGCAGTTACGGGATTGGAAATGAGCAGTTCTTC
CASSYGIGNEQFF
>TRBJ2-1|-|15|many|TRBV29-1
TGCAGCGTTGGCCCCAGGTTCGATAAATACAATGAGCAGTTCTTC
CSVGPRFDKYNEQFF
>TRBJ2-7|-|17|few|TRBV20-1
TGCAGTGCCTCCCCAGGAGAGGGATCTTCTAGCTCCTACGAGCAGTACTTC
CSASPGEGSSSSYEQYF
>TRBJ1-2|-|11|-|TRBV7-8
TGTGCCAGCAGCTTACAACAGGGCTACACCTTC
CASSLQQGYTF
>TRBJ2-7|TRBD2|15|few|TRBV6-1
TGTGCCAGCAGCTCGCCGGGACGGGGGGACTACGAGCAGTACTTC
CASSSPGRGDYEQYF
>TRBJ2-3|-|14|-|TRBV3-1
TGTGCCAGCAGCCAAGAATCGGGGCGGTCTACGCAGTATTTT
CASSQESGRSTQYF
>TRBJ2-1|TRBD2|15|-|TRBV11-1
TGTGCCAGCAGCTTAGTGCGGGAGGTTAGCAATGAGCAGTTCTTC
CASSLVREVSNEQFF